This TCR beta chain was captured in a study of shared clonotypes between healthy human individuals. Findings of the study overall: Sequencing of the sorted subsets was shown by rarefaction to be incomplete despite large depth. Clonotypes shared by all four sorted-subset donors had higher generation probabilities than non-shared clonotypes.

CD45RO-negative CD8 cells positively selected for CCR7 made up the naive population, which excluded terminally differentiated effector memory CD45RA+ cells. Donors had no recently reported acute infections or vaccinations and were HIV-negative. Every subset had its genomic DNA shared out evenly among several immunoSEQ plates. Assay used: immunoSEQ multiplex PCR; TCRdb lists only in-frame clones, some missing. Altogether millions of clones are present, roughly 95% being singletons, with the ten largest covering about 1.1%. Concerning this clone: Its specificity is unknown.

This clonotype was sampled from a man between 18 and 35 years old in good health. The sequenced material came from naive CD8+ T cells sorted from blood.

CDR3 in DNA: TGTGCCAGCAGTTTAGTAGGGGCCACGGAGACCCAGTACTTC. Translation: CASSLVGATETQYF. V gene TRBV27 combines with J gene TRBJ2-5; D may be TRBD1 (5 bases). Trimming cost V 2 bases and J 5 bases, with 12 bases left between them. The germline CDR1 and CDR2 sequences are MNHEY and SMNVEV (reference sequence). This CDR3 comprises 14 residues.